This T cell receptor beta chain derives from a study of T-cell memory formation after mild COVID-19. The V gene's germline CDR1 is KGHSH and CDR2 LQKENI. V lost 0 bases and J lost 0, with 10 bases in between. The CDR3 extends over 16 amino acids. TCRdb recomputed calls from the 5' RACE reads with MiXCR, one row per CDR3 protein. The sample carries about 560,000 distinct CDR3 sequences, approximately 21% recorded once. This clonotype was picked up a small number of times. What it recognizes is unknown. Study outcomes and limitations: Confirmation of SARS-CoV-2 specificity was lacking for second-wave clones peaking day 37.

Sequencing was performed on PBMCs or a T cell subset sorted from them (not recorded which). This TCR was recovered from an adult woman who had mild COVID-19 (a few samples of this study predate the infection). Cell type and time point are not known. The chain has TRBV18 and TRBJ2-3; a possible D gene is TRBD2 (5 bases). The CDR3 protein is CASSPPGGLSTDTQYF. As DNA, the CDR3 is TGTGCCAGCTCACCACCCGGAGGATTGAGCACAGATACGCAGTATTTT. The full variable domain, its missing parts supplied by reference TRBV18 and TRBJ2-3, is NAGVMQNPRHLVRRRGQEARLRCSPMKGHSHVYWYRQLPEEGLKFMVYLQKENIIDESGMPKERFSAEFPKEGPSILRIQQVVRGDSAAYFCASSPPGGLSTDTQYFGPGTRLTVL.